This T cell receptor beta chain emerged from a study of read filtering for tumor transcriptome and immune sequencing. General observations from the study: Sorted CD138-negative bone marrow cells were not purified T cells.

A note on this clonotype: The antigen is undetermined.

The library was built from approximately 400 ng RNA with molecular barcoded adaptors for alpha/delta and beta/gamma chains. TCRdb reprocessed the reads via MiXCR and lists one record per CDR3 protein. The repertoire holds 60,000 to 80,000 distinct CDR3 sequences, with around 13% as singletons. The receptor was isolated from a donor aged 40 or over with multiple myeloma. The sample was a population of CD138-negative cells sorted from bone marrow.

The CDR3 DNA follows: TGTGCCAGCAGTTTCAACCGGGGCGGCAGAGAGACCCAGTACTTC. Amino acid sequence: CASSFNRGGRETQYF. The chain joins TRBV12-3 or TRBV12-4 to TRBJ2-5; D may correspond to TRBD1 or TRBD2 (5 bases each). The CDR3 is 15 residues long. V was clipped by 3 bases and J by 4 bases, with 15 bases between them.